This T cell receptor (beta chain) originates from a study of cytomegalovirus exposure and HLA in healthy donors. In regard to this clone: The antigen remains undetermined.

Whole-study results and caveats: Associated with cytomegalovirus, according to the listing, were around 170 TCR beta chains. Presence/absence analyses supposed approximately even sequencing depth among donors. Some V segments, TRBV6-2 and TRBV6-3 among them, were indistinguishable and were therefore excluded.

This CDR3 is built from 15 residues. Per the germline V gene, CDR1 is MNHEY and CDR2 is SMNVEV (reference sequence). Trimming took 6 bases from V and 2 from J; bases not matched to a gene: 3. This PCR relied on a set of 60 Vbeta primers and 13 Jbeta primers. Using immunoSEQ multiplex PCR, the repertoire was profiled, and TCRdb retains in-frame clones only, with some absent. Among approximately 85,000 clones, around 80% were seen once, and the ten largest hold under 8.5%. The V and J genes are TRBV27 and TRBJ2-3; 12 positions match TRBD2. The clonotype was recovered from a man younger than 40 in good health and CMV-seronegative. Input material: PBMCs. CDR3 nucleotides: TGTGCCAGCAGGGGACTAGCGGGCAACACAGATACGCAGTATTTT. It specifies CASRGLAGNTDTQYF.